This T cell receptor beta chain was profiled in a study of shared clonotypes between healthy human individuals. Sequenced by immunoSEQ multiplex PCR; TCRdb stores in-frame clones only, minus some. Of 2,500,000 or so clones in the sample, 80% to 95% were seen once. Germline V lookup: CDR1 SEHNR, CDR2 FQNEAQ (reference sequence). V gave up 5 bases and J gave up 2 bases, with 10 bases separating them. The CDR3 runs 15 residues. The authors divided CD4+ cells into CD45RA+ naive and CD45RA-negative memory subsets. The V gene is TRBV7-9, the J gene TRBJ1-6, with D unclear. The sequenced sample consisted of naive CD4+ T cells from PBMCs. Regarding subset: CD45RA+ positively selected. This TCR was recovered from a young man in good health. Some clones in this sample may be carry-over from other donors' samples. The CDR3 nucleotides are TGTGCCAGCAGCAAGGAAGTAACCTATAATTCACCCCTCCACTTT. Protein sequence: CASSKEVTYNSPLHF.